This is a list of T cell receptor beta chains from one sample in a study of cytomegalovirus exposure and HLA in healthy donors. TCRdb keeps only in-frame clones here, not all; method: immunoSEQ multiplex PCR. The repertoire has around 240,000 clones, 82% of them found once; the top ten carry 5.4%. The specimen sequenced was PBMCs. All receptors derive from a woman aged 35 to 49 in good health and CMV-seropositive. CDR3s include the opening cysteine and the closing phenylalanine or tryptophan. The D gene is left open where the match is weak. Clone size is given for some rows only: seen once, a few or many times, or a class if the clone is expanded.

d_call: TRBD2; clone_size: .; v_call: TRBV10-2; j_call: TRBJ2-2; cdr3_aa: CASVVAGGSGELFF; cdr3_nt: TGCGCCAGCGTAGTAGCGGGAGGATCCGGGGAGCTGTTTTTT
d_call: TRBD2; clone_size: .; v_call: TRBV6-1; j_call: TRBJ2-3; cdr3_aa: CASSAISGGRSTDTQYF; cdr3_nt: TGTGCCAGCAGTGCTATAAGCGGGGGGCGGAGCACAGATACGCAGTATTTT
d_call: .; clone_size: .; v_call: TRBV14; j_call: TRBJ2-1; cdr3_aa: CASSLAPYNEQFF; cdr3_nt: TGTGCCAGCAGCTTAGCCCCCTACAATGAGCAGTTCTTC
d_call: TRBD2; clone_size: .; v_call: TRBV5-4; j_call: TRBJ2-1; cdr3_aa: CASSSPGGRYNEQFF; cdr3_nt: TGTGCCAGCAGCTCCCCGGGGGGTCGTTACAATGAGCAGTTCTTC
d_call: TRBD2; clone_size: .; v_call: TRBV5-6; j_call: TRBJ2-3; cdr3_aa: CASSFLAGGDTQYF; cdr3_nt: TGTGCCAGCAGCTTTCTAGCGGGAGGGGATACGCAGTATTTT
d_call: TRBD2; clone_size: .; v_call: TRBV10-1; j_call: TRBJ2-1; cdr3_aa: CASSEGASGVHNEQFF; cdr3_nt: TGCGCCAGCAGTGAGGGTGCTAGCGGGGTTCACAATGAGCAGTTCTTC
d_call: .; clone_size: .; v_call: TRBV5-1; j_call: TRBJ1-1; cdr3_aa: CASSNNGVTEAFF; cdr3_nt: TGCGCCAGCAGCAACAATGGAGTCACTGAAGCTTTCTTT
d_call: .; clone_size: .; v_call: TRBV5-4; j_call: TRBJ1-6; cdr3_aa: CASSDPRQGDNSPLHF; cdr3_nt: TGTGCCAGCAGCGACCCCCGGCAGGGCGATAATTCACCCCTCCACTTT
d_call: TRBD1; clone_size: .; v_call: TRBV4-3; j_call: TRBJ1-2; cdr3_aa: CASSQDRVQGAYGYTF; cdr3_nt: TGCGCCAGCAGCCAAGATCGCGTACAGGGGGCTTATGGCTACACCTTC
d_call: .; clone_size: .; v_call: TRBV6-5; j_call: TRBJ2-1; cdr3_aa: CASSHRDNHYNEQFF; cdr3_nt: TGTGCCAGCAGTCACCGGGACAATCACTACAATGAGCAGTTCTTC
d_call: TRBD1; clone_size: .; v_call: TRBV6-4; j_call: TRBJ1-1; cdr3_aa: CASSDSDTGEPDTEAFF; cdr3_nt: TGTGCCAGCAGTGACTCAGATACAGGGGAGCCTGACACTGAAGCTTTCTTT
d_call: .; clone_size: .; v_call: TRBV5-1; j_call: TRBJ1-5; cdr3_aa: CASSLSSGIDQPQHF; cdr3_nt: TGCGCCAGCAGCCTATCCTCGGGGATAGATCAGCCCCAGCATTTT
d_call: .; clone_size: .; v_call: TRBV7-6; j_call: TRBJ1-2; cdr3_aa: CASSLGEGRGYTF; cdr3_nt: TGTGCCAGCAGCTTAGGGGAGGGTCGGGGCTACACCTTC
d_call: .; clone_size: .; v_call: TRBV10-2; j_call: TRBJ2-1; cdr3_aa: CASSLGGSYNEQFF; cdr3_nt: TGCGCCAGCAGTCTGGGGGGCTCCTACAATGAGCAGTTCTTC
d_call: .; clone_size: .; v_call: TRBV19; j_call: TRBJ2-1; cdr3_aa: CASTSYNEQFF; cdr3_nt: TGTGCCAGTACATCCTACAATGAGCAGTTCTTC
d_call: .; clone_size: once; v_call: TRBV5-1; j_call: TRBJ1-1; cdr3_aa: CASSFLPGYTEAFF; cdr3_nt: TGCGCCAGCAGCTTCCTCCCAGGGTACACTGAAGCTTTCTTT
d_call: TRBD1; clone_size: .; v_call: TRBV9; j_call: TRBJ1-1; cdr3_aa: CASSVRGRRTEAFF; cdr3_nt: TGTGCCAGCAGCGTCAGGGGGCGCCGGACTGAAGCTTTCTTT
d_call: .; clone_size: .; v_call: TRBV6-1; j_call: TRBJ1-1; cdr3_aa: CASRTWTVMNTEAFF; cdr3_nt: TGTGCCAGCAGGACATGGACAGTCATGAACACTGAAGCTTTCTTT
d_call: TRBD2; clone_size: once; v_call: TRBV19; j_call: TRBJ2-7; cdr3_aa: CASSLSLARGSAYEQYF; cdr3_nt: TGTGCCAGTAGTCTCTCACTAGCGCGGGGGAGCGCCTACGAGCAGTACTTC
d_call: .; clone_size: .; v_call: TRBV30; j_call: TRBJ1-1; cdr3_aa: CAWSVIANTEAFF; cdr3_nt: TGTGCCTGGAGTGTAATAGCGAACACTGAAGCTTTCTTT
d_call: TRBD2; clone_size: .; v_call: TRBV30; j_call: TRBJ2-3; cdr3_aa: CAWRAAGATDTQYF; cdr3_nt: TGTGCCTGGAGGGCAGCGGGGGCCACAGATACGCAGTATTTT
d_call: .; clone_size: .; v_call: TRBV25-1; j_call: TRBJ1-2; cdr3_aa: CASSEYTGWTDGYTF; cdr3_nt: TGTGCCAGCAGTGAATACACAGGCTGGACGGATGGCTACACCTTC
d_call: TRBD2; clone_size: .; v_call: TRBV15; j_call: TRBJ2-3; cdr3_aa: CATSRRSGTSGGTRADTQYF; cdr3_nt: TGTGCCACCAGCAGACGCTCCGGGACTAGCGGGGGGACTAGGGCAGATACGCAGTATTTT
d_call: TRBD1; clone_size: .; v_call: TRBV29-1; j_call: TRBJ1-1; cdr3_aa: CSVRTGGSTEAFF; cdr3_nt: TGCAGCGTTCGAACAGGGGGCTCGACTGAAGCTTTCTTT
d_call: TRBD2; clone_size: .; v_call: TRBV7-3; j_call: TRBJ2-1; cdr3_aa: CASSLGLAYNEQFF; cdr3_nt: TGTGCCAGCAGCCTTGGACTAGCCTACAATGAGCAGTTCTTC
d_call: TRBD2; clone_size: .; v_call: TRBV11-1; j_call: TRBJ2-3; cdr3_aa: CASSLRTSGDTQYF; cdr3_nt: TGTGCCAGCAGCCTCAGGACTAGCGGTGATACGCAGTATTTT
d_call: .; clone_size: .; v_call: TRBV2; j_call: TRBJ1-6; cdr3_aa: CASMMNGRGPLHF; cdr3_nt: TGTGCCAGCATGATGAACGGCCGAGGACCCCTCCACTTT
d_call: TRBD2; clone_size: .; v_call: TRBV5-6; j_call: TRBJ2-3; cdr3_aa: CASSGRLAGARDPPDTQYF; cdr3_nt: TGTGCCAGCAGCGGGCGACTAGCGGGGGCCCGAGACCCTCCAGATACGCAGTATTTT
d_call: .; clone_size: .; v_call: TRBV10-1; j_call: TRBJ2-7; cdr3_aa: CASSPRIDREQYF; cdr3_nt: TGCGCCAGCAGCCCCAGGATAGACCGCGAGCAGTACTTC
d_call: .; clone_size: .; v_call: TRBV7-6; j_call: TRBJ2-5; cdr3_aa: CASSSAGNGAETQYF; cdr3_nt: TGTGCCAGCAGCTCCGCGGGGAACGGTGCAGAGACCCAGTACTTC
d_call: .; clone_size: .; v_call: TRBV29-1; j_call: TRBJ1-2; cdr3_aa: CSVERPPTDRNYGYTF; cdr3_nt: TGCAGCGTTGAACGTCCACCGACAGACAGGAACTATGGCTACACCTTC
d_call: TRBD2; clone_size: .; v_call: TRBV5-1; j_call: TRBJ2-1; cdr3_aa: CASRAGGTYNEQFF; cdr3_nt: TGCGCCAGCAGGGCGGGGGGGACCTACAATGAGCAGTTCTTC